This T cell receptor beta chain emerged from a study of T cells of healthy individuals (dated by TCRdb to 2016 to 2019). The library was made by 5' RACE. TCRdb lists the instrument as Illumina MiSeq. Starting from the raw public reads, TCRdb applied fastp trimming at Q25, assembled clones with MiXCR and retained in-frame beta chains. Each CDR3 protein appears once, grouped with its most common genes and DNA. The sample table holds about 96,000 distinct CDR3 sequences, of which 17% were seen once. The ten largest clones represent about 6.2% of the sample. In regard to this clonotype: It has no known antigen specificity. Germline is not matched at one junction end, which may reflect a read error.

Per the germline V gene, MNHEY is the CDR1 and SVGAGI is the CDR2. The CDR3 starts with the cysteine, ends with the phenylalanine, and has 17 residues. Of all the DNA, just the CDR3 is kept, 51 bases in frame from base 1. The V and J genes are TRBV6-5 and TRBJ2-1; the D region is possibly TRBD1 or TRBD2, each matching across 7 bases. This TCR was sampled from a human donor in good health. The CDR3 reads CACSRRGGQTSYNEQFF. Here is the DNA: TGTGCCTGCAGTCGCAGGGGGGGGCAGACCTCCTACAATGAGCAGTTCTTC.